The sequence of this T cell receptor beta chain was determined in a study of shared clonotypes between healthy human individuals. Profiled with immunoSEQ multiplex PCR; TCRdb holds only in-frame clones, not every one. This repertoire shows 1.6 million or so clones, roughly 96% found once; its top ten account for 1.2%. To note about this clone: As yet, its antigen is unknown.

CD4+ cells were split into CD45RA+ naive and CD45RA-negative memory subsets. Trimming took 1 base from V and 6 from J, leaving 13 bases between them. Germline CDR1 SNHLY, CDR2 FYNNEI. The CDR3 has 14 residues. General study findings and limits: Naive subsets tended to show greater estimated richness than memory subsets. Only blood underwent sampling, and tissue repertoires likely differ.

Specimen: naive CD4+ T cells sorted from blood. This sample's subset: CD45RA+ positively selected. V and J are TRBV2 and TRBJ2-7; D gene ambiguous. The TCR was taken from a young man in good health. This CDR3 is CASSEGDRTFEQYF. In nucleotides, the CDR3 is TGTGCCAGCAGTGAAGGGGATAGAACCTTCGAGCAGTACTTC.